These 12 T cell receptor beta chains came from one sample sequenced in a study of cytomegalovirus exposure and HLA in healthy donors. PCR involved 60 Vbeta and 13 Jbeta primers. TCRdb's copy holds only in-frame clones and misses some; the assay was immunoSEQ multiplex PCR. The sample holds approximately 89,000 clones, 62% seen once. Sequences were obtained from PBMCs. These receptors originate from a woman in her thirties in good health and CMV-seropositive.

This clone was observed many times. CDR3 residues: CASSEAGRGKLFF. In DNA, the CDR3 is TGTGCCAGCAGTGAAGCAGGCCGGGGAAAACTGTTTTTT. V is TRBV6-1 and J is TRBJ1-4; the D is unclear. Germline V gene sequence: CDR1 MNHNS, CDR2 SASEGT. The CDR3 length is 13 residues. V lost 0 bases and J lost 10, with 9 bases in between.

The chain uses TRBV4-2 and TRBJ2-7; 8 nucleotides match TRBD2. This CDR3 is 15 amino acids long. CDR1 and CDR2 (germline): LGHNA, YNFKEQ. With V trimmed by 4 bases and J by 3 bases, 8 bases remained unmatched. The CDR3 DNA reads as TGTGCCAGCAGCCCCCGAGGAGCGGGGGTCTACGAGCAGTACTTC. Translated: CASSPRGAGVYEQYF.

The chain carries TRBV30 and TRBJ2-5, with 8 bases matching TRBD2. The length of the CDR3 is 14 residues. J lost 7 bases, V lost 0 bases, and 7 bases had no gene match. Per the germline V gene, CDR1 is GTSNPN and CDR2 is SVGIG (reference sequence). The chain's CDR3 is CAWSVLGTSSTQYF. In DNA, the CDR3 is TGTGCCTGGAGTGTATTGGGGACTAGTTCGACCCAGTACTTC.

The chain recombines TRBV6-5 with TRBJ2-2; 7 bases match TRBD1. Germline V gives CDR1 MNHEY, CDR2 SVGAGI. This CDR3 has 13 amino acids. The V gene end was trimmed by 4 bases and the J gene end by 7 bases; junction bases not matched to a gene: 3. CDR3 region: CASSSTGNGELFF. For the CDR3, the DNA is TGTGCCAGCAGTTCGACAGGGAACGGGGAGCTGTTTTTT.

The chain joins TRBV5-1 to TRBJ2-3; TRBD1 agrees at 7 bases. CDR1 is SGHRS, CDR2 YFSETQ, per germline. The CDR3 consists of 14 residues. The V gene end was trimmed by 4 bases and the J gene end by 2 bases; junction bases not matched to a gene: 4. The CDR3 nucleotides are TGCGCCAGCAGCCTACAGGGGCCCACAGATACGCAGTATTTT. Amino acids: CASSLQGPTDTQYF.

The J gene is TRBJ2-4, the V gene TRBV5-1, with D unclear. The CDR3 has 15 residues. The V gene lost 8 bases and the J gene lost 1 base, with 16 bases spanning the gap. Looked up from germline, CDR1 is SGHRS and CDR2 is YFSETQ. CDR3 sequence reads: CASRLPGSAKNIQYF. CDR3 coding DNA: TGCGCCAGTCGGTTGCCAGGTTCGGCCAAAAACATTCAGTACTTC.

The chain employs TRBV18 and TRBJ1-4; TRBD1 agrees at 7 bases. The V gene end was trimmed by 5 bases and the J gene end by 5 bases; junction bases not matched to a gene: 11. The germline gives CDR1 KGHSH, CDR2 LQKENI. The CDR3 totals 16 residues. The CDR3 bases are TGTGCCAGCTCAAAGCTGGCGGGACAGAGGAATGAAAAACTGTTTTTT. Encoded protein: CASSKLAGQRNEKLFF.

V and J are TRBV7-6 and TRBJ2-2; possibly TRBD2 for D (6 bases). V lost 4 bases to trimming and J lost 5 bases, with 17 bases between them. CDR1 and CDR2 (germline): SGHVS, FNYEAQ. The CDR3 sequence is 16 residues long. CDR3 nucleotide sequence: TGTGCCAGCAGCTCGTGGGGGGTCTCCGAAACCGGGGAGCTGTTTTTT. It is translated as CASSSWGVSETGELFF.

The rearrangement joins TRBV4-1 to TRBJ1-6; no firm D call. Germline CDR1 MGHRA, CDR2 YSYEKL. V lost 1 base and J 0 bases, leaving 7 bases between the germline ends. This CDR3 comprises 16 residues. CDR3 loop: CASSQVKSSYNSPLHF. DNA of the CDR3: TGCGCCAGCAGCCAAGTTAAGAGCTCCTATAATTCACCCCTCCACTTT.

The chain recombines TRBV4-1 with TRBJ2-5, with 12 positions matching TRBD2. The V and J ends lost 4 bases and 0 bases, in that order; junction bases with no gene match: 9. This CDR3 comprises 18 residues. The V gene's germline CDR1 is MGHRA and CDR2 YSYEKL. The CDR3 sequence is CASSLASGGARDQETQYF. As DNA, the CDR3 is TGCGCCAGCAGCCTGGCTAGCGGGGGGGCCCGAGACCAAGAGACCCAGTACTTC.

The chain links TRBV4-3 to TRBJ2-3; D gene uncertain. This CDR3 is 15 amino acids long. The germline V gene has CDR1 LGHNA and CDR2 YSLEER. The V end was cut by 1 base, the J end by 1 base, with 9 bases between. CDR3 residues: CASSQVLLGTDTQYF. Here the CDR3 DNA reads TGCGCCAGCAGCCAAGTCCTCCTAGGCACAGATACGCAGTATTTT.

The chain joins TRBV6-6 to TRBJ2-5, with 8 positions matching TRBD2. J gave up 9 bases and V 5 bases, and 17 bases lay outside the gene matches. This CDR3 has 16 amino acids. Germline V gene sequence: CDR1 MNHNY, CDR2 SVGAGI (reference sequence). The CDR3 coding sequence is TGTGCCAGCAGTCCCCTCCCTACGCAGGCGGGGGGTTCCCAGTACTTC. Its translation is CASSPLPTQAGGSQYF.